These T cell receptor beta chains were read from a single sample in a study of post-analysis software for immune sequencing data. MiXCR, applied by TCRdb to the PCR reads, yields one record per CDR3 protein. The sample records roughly 730,000 distinct CDR3 sequences, roughly 29% being singletons. The sequencing sample was made of blood. The receptors derive from a girl aged 5-17 years with multiple sclerosis. CDR3s include the opening cysteine and the closing phenylalanine or tryptophan. Fields, in order: D gene, clone size, V gene, J gene, CDR3 protein, CDR3 DNA. A D gene is named only where the DNA matches it firmly. Clone sizes are given selectively: once, few, many, or a class where the clone is expanded.

d_call: TRBD1
clone_size: few
v_call: TRBV20-1
j_call: TRBJ1-6
cdr3_aa: CSARGGQGNSPLHF
cdr3_nt: TGCAGTGCTAGAGGGGGACAGGGTAATTCACCCCTCCACTTT

d_call: .
clone_size: .
v_call: TRBV5-1
j_call: TRBJ1-6
cdr3_aa: CASSPSTVGAGNSPLHF
cdr3_nt: TGCGCCAGCAGCCCCTCCACTGTGGGCGCAGGAAATTCACCCCTCCACTTT

d_call: .
clone_size: .
v_call: TRBV10-2
j_call: TRBJ1-6
cdr3_aa: CASSESVDRPLHF
cdr3_nt: TGCGCCAGCAGTGAGTCTGTTGACAGGCCCCTCCACTTT

d_call: .
clone_size: .
v_call: TRBV6-6
j_call: TRBJ2-5
cdr3_aa: CASTARGRLMSEETQYF
cdr3_nt: TGTGCCAGCACCGCCCGAGGTAGACTTATGTCGGAGGAGACCCAGTACTTC

d_call: .
clone_size: .
v_call: TRBV20-1
j_call: TRBJ2-7
cdr3_aa: CSAPKDYSSYEQYF
cdr3_nt: TGCAGTGCTCCTAAGGACTATAGCTCCTACGAGCAGTACTTC

d_call: .
clone_size: .
v_call: TRBV7-2
j_call: TRBJ2-3
cdr3_aa: CASSLKRGPTDTQYF
cdr3_nt: TGTGCCAGCAGCTTAAAACGAGGGCCCACAGATACGCAGTATTTT

d_call: .
clone_size: .
v_call: TRBV12-3/TRBV12-4
j_call: TRBJ1-6
cdr3_aa: CASSLSCSPLHF
cdr3_nt: TGCGCCAGCAGTTTATCGTGTTCACCCCTCCACTTT

d_call: TRBD1
clone_size: .
v_call: TRBV15
j_call: TRBJ1-6
cdr3_aa: CATSRQTGTGYNSPLHF
cdr3_nt: TGTGCCACCAGCAGACAAACCGGGACAGGGTATAATTCACCCCTCCACTTT

d_call: .
clone_size: .
v_call: TRBV20-1
j_call: TRBJ2-2
cdr3_aa: CSARVRGGPHTGELFF
cdr3_nt: TGCAGTGCTAGAGTTCGGGGAGGACCTCACACCGGGGAGCTGTTTTTT

d_call: .
clone_size: .
v_call: TRBV18
j_call: TRBJ2-6
cdr3_aa: CASRAGSGANVLTF
cdr3_nt: TGTGCCAGCCGGGCGGGCTCTGGGGCCAACGTCCTGACTTTC

d_call: .
clone_size: .
v_call: TRBV27
j_call: TRBJ2-5
cdr3_aa: CAGSFRGQWETQYF
cdr3_nt: TGTGCCGGCAGTTTTCGGGGGCAGTGGGAGACCCAGTACTTC

d_call: TRBD1
clone_size: .
v_call: TRBV27
j_call: TRBJ2-1
cdr3_aa: CASSFRRTGINEQFF
cdr3_nt: TGTGCCAGCAGTTTCCGTAGGACAGGGATCAATGAGCAGTTCTTC

d_call: .
clone_size: .
v_call: TRBV5-1
j_call: TRBJ1-4
cdr3_aa: CASSSPGAVSEKLFF
cdr3_nt: TGCGCCAGCAGCTCCCCAGGGGCGGTTAGTGAAAAACTGTTTTTT

d_call: .
clone_size: .
v_call: TRBV7-2
j_call: TRBJ2-6
cdr3_aa: CASSLAAGANALTF
cdr3_nt: TGTGCCAGCAGCTTAGCAGCCGGGGCCAACGCCCTGACTTTC

d_call: .
clone_size: .
v_call: TRBV12-3/TRBV12-4
j_call: TRBJ2-7
cdr3_aa: CASSGRLNRAAYEQYF
cdr3_nt: TGTGCCAGCAGTGGGAGGTTAAACCGGGCGGCCTACGAGCAGTACTTC

d_call: .
clone_size: many
v_call: TRBV20-1
j_call: TRBJ1-4
cdr3_aa: CSASKPGGHATNEKLFF
cdr3_nt: TGCAGTGCTAGCAAACCGGGGGGCCACGCAACTAATGAAAAACTGTTTTTT

d_call: TRBD2
clone_size: few
v_call: TRBV5-1
j_call: TRBJ2-1
cdr3_aa: CASSSEAGSSYNEQFF
cdr3_nt: TGCGCCAGCAGCTCGGAAGCGGGGAGCTCCTACAATGAGCAGTTCTTC

d_call: TRBD1
clone_size: few
v_call: TRBV6-6
j_call: TRBJ2-5
cdr3_aa: CASSFPRTGGQETQYF
cdr3_nt: TGTGCCAGCAGTTTTCCCCGGACAGGGGGACAAGAGACCCAGTACTTC

d_call: .
clone_size: .
v_call: TRBV7-8
j_call: TRBJ2-7
cdr3_aa: CASSLGASRGVYEQYF
cdr3_nt: TGTGCCAGCAGCTTAGGTGCATCACGAGGGGTCTACGAGCAGTACTTC

d_call: .
clone_size: .
v_call: TRBV21-1
j_call: TRBJ2-3
cdr3_aa: CASSKGWPGVDTQYF
cdr3_nt: TGTGCCAGCAGCAAAGGCTGGCCGGGGGTGGATACGCAGTATTTT

d_call: TRBD2
clone_size: .
v_call: TRBV24-1
j_call: TRBJ2-5
cdr3_aa: CATSDFSAGGETQYF
cdr3_nt: TGTGCCACCAGTGATTTTTCGGCGGGGGGGGAGACCCAGTACTTC

d_call: TRBD1
clone_size: few
v_call: TRBV7-2
j_call: TRBJ2-7
cdr3_aa: CASSPRGQGSAGDYEQYF
cdr3_nt: TGTGCCAGCAGTCCGCGCGGACAGGGGTCTGCGGGGGATTACGAGCAGTACTTC

d_call: TRBD1
clone_size: .
v_call: TRBV12-3/TRBV12-4
j_call: TRBJ1-5
cdr3_aa: CASSSGQGIDNQPQHF
cdr3_nt: TGTGCCAGCAGCTCGGGACAGGGAATCGATAATCAGCCCCAGCATTTT

d_call: .
clone_size: .
v_call: TRBV2
j_call: TRBJ2-1
cdr3_aa: CASTYGKGLGEQFF
cdr3_nt: TGTGCCAGCACGTACGGGAAGGGTTTGGGAGAGCAGTTCTTC

d_call: .
clone_size: few
v_call: TRBV27
j_call: TRBJ2-4
cdr3_aa: CASSTAAKNIQYF
cdr3_nt: TGTGCCAGCAGCACGGCCGCCAAAAACATTCAGTACTTC

d_call: .
clone_size: .
v_call: TRBV7-9
j_call: TRBJ2-1
cdr3_aa: CASSQDRTANNEQFF
cdr3_nt: TGTGCCAGCAGTCAAGACAGGACAGCTAACAATGAGCAGTTCTTC

d_call: .
clone_size: .
v_call: TRBV7-8
j_call: TRBJ2-5
cdr3_aa: CASSPPMTGYQETQYF
cdr3_nt: TGTGCCAGCAGCCCCCCCATGACAGGTTATCAAGAGACCCAGTACTTC

d_call: .
clone_size: .
v_call: TRBV7-2
j_call: TRBJ2-1
cdr3_aa: CASTKIAPSHSYNEQFF
cdr3_nt: TGTGCCAGCACCAAAATCGCCCCATCGCACTCCTACAATGAGCAGTTCTTC

d_call: .
clone_size: .
v_call: TRBV6-5
j_call: TRBJ1-1
cdr3_aa: CASSYWGSWGTEAFF
cdr3_nt: TGTGCCAGCAGCTACTGGGGCAGTTGGGGGACTGAAGCTTTCTTT

d_call: .
clone_size: .
v_call: TRBV2
j_call: TRBJ2-5
cdr3_aa: CASKLGGARETQYF
cdr3_nt: TGTGCCAGCAAACTCGGGGGAGCGAGAGAGACCCAGTACTTC

d_call: .
clone_size: many
v_call: TRBV29-1
j_call: TRBJ2-1
cdr3_aa: CSALAQQDNNEQFF
cdr3_nt: TGCAGCGCCCTAGCCCAGCAGGACAACAATGAGCAGTTCTTC

d_call: TRBD1
clone_size: .
v_call: TRBV24-1
j_call: TRBJ2-3
cdr3_aa: CATSDPGQAGTQYF
cdr3_nt: TGTGCCACCAGTGATCCAGGACAGGCTGGGACGCAGTATTTT

d_call: .
clone_size: .
v_call: TRBV6-1
j_call: TRBJ2-5
cdr3_aa: CASSHGQLEQYF
cdr3_nt: TGTGCCAGCAGCCATGGACAGTTGGAGCAGTACTTC

d_call: TRBD1
clone_size: many
v_call: TRBV29-1
j_call: TRBJ2-3
cdr3_aa: CSVDGQGRMDTQYF
cdr3_nt: TGCAGCGTTGACGGACAGGGGAGAATGGATACGCAGTATTTT

d_call: .
clone_size: few
v_call: TRBV28
j_call: TRBJ2-4
cdr3_aa: CASSGGPILAKNIQYF
cdr3_nt: TGTGCCAGCAGTGGGGGTCCGATACTAGCCAAAAACATTCAGTACTTC

d_call: .
clone_size: .
v_call: TRBV12-3/TRBV12-4
j_call: TRBJ2-3
cdr3_aa: CASSPGRTKTGDTQYF
cdr3_nt: TGTGCCAGCAGTCCGGGGCGGACCAAGACCGGGGATACGCAGTATTTT

d_call: .
clone_size: few
v_call: TRBV7-2
j_call: TRBJ2-3
cdr3_aa: CASSLARDFSTDTQYF
cdr3_nt: TGTGCCAGCAGCTTAGCGCGGGACTTTAGCACAGATACGCAGTATTTT

d_call: .
clone_size: few
v_call: TRBV7-9
j_call: TRBJ2-7
cdr3_aa: CASSLRASEQYF
cdr3_nt: TGTGCCAGCAGCTTGAGGGCAAGCGAGCAGTACTTC

d_call: TRBD2
clone_size: few
v_call: TRBV20-1
j_call: TRBJ2-7
cdr3_aa: CSARTGLADTTYEQYF
cdr3_nt: TGCAGTGCTAGAACAGGACTAGCGGACACCACCTACGAGCAGTACTTC